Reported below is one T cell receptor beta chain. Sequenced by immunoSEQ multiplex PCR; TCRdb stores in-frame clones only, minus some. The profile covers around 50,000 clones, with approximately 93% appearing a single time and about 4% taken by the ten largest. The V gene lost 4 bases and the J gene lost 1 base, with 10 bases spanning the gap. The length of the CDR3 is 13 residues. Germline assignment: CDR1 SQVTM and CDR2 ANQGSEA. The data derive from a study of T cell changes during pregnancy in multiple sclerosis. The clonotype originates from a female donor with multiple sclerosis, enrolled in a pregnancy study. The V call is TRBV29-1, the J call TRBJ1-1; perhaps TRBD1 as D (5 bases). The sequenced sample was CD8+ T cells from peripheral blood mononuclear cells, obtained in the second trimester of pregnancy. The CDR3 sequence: CSVGRGSNTEAFF. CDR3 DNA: TGCAGCGTTGGAAGGGGCTCGAACACTGAAGCTTTCTTT.